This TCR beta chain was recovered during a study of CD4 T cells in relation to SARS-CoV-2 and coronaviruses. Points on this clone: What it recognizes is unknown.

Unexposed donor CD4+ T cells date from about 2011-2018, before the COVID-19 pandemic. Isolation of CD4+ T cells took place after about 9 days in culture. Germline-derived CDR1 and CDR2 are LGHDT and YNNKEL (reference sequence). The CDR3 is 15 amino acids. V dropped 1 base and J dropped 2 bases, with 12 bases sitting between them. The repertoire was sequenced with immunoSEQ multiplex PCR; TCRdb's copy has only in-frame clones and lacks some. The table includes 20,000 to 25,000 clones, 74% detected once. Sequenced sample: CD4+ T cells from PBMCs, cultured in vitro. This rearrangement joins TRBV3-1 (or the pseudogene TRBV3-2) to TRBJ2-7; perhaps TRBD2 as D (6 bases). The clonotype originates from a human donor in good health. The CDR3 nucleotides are TGTGCCAGCAGCCAAGGTTCCGGAGGGCCCTACGAGCAGTACTTC. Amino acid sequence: CASSQGSGGPYEQYF.